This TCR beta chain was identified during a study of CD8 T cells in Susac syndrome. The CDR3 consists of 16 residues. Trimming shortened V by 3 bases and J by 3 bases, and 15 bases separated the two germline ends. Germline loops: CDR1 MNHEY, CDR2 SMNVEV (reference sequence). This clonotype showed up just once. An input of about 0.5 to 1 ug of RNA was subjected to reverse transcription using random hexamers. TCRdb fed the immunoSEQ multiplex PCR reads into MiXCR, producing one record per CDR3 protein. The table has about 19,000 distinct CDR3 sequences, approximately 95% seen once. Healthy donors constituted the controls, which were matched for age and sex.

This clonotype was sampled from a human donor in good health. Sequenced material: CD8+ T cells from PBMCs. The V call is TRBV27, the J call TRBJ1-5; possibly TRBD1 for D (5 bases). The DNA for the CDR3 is TGTGCCAGCAGTTTGTACGGGGGATTCGTCAATCAGCCCCAGCATTTT. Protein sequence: CASSLYGGFVNQPQHF.